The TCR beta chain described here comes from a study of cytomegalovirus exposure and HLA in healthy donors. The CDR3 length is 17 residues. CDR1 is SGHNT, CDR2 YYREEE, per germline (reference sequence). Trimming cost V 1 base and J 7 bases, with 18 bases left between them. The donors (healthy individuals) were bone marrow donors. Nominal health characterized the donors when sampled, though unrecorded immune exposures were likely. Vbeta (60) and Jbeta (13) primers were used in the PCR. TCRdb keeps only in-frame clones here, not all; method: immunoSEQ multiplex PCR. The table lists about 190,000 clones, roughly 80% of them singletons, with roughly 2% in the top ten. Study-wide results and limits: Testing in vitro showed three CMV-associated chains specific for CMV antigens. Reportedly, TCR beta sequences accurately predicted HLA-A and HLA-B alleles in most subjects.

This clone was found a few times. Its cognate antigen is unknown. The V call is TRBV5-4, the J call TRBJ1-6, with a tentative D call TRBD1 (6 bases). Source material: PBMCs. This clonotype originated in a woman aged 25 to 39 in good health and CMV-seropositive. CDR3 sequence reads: CASSLFRVDRLNSPLHF. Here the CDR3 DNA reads TGTGCCAGCAGCTTGTTTCGGGTGGACAGACTGAATTCACCCCTCCACTTT.